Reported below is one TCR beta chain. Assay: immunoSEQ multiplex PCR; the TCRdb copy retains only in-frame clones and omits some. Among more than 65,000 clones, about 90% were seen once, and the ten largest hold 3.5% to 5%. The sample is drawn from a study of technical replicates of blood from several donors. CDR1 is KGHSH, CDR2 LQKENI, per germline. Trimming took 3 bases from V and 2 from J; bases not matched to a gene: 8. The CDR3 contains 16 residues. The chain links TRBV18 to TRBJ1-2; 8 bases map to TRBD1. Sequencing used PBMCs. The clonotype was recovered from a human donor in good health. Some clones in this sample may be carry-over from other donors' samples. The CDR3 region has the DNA TGTGCCAGCTCACCGGGAGGACAGGGACTGAACTATGGCTACACCTTC. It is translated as CASSPGGQGLNYGYTF.